One T cell receptor (beta chain) is described in this entry. The antigen it binds to is not known. No base quality information exists; no much larger clone differs at one position. TCRbeta CDR3 regions were amplified from genomic DNA using the immunoSEQ Assay, a bias-controlled multiplex PCR. Per the authors' processing: The number of nucleated cells in each sample was estimated from the amplification of reference gene primers within the assay. To quantify the absolute abundance of each unique TCRbeta CDR3 rearrangement, sequence reads were collapsed and filtered. For each sample, productive Simpson clonality was calculated as the square root of Simpson's diversity index across productive rearrangements. TCRdb carries this immuneACCESS record with in-frame sequences only. Its versions omit some clonotypes, under half of them owing to an unresolved V gene in the studies checked, with the rest unexplained. That table furnishes V, J and clone size, whereas the DNA furnished D and trimming. For this sample the table gives about 320,000 clones, of which over 90% were detected only once. The ten biggest clones cover 3.5% to 5% of the sample.

Enrolling through a virtual design, the prospective study's participants ranged in age from about 18 to 89 years and lived across roughly 23 United States geographic areas. Cohort assignment in the prospective study relied on participant-reported clinical history from a screening survey and a study questionnaire. A participant counted as exposed if, within 2 weeks of entering the study, that participant had been in contact with someone who had a PCR-confirmed or clinician-diagnosed COVID-19 case. In the prospective study, whole blood, serum and a nasopharyngeal or oropharyngeal swab were collected from each participant by mobile phlebotomists. Prospective study participants could optionally give additional blood draws and questionnaires over an approximately two-month period. Before DNA extraction, blood samples from the prospective study were shipped at room temperature or frozen. From cysteine to phenylalanine, the CDR3 is 16 amino acids long. CDR3 DNA is the only sequence kept; it has 48 bases, read in frame from the first base. CDR1 and CDR2 are read off the germline V gene as SGDLS and YYNGEE. The junction shows trimming of 0 bases on V and 0 bases on J, plus 10 bases between the germline ends.

This entry belongs to a study of blood T cell repertoires in COVID-19 (dated by TCRdb to the early 2020s). About the full investigation: Samples from collaborators originated in the United States, Italy and Spain and spanned both the acute and convalescent phases of COVID-19. The samples were drawn from two sources: the first 160 participants of the ongoing ImmuneRACE study, and 1,000 to 1,500 subjects contributed by 6 global collaborators. Where HLA class I and class II types were available, the types were taken from metadata supplied by the sample provider, not from assay-based typing. Sample metadata almost always included a de-identified subject ID, COVID-19 status, age in years and sex. Deeply sampled blood TCRbeta repertoires from subjects exposed to, actively infected with, or recovered from COVID-19 were included in the dataset. The prospective study material was composed of cDNA or gDNA derived from T cells, B-cell-depleted T cells, or PBMCs. The repertoires were made available in a free public database intended to serve as a resource for research on the immune response to SARS-CoV-2.

Results and caveats for the whole study, not just this receptor: The amount of clinical and demographic metadata varied by source and participant and was provided uncurated.

The sequence was obtained from a woman under 40 who had been exposed to COVID-19. Source material: PBMCs or T cells enriched from blood (not recorded which). Recombination connected TRBV9 to TRBJ2-1, with no confident D gene call. CDR3 sequence: CASSVAPGRSYNEQFF. At the DNA level, the sequence is TGTGCCAGCAGCGTAGCTCCGGGTCGCTCCTACAATGAGCAGTTCTTC.